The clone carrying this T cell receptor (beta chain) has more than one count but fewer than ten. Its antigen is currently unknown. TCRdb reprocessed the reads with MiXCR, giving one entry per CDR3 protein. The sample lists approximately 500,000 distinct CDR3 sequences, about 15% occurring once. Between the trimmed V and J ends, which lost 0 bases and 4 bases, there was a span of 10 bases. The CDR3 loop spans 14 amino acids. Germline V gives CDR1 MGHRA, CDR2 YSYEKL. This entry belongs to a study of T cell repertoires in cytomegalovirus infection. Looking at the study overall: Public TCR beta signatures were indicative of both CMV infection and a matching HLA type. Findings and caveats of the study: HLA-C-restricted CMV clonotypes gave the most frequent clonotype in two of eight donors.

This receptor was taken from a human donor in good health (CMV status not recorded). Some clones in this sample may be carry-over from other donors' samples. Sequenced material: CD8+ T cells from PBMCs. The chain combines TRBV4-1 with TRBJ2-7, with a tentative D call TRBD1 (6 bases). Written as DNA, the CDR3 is TGCGCCAGCAGCCAAGAAGGAGGACAGTACGAGCAGTACTTC. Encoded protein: CASSQEGGQYEQYF.